These 12 T cell receptor beta chains were sequenced from one sample in a study of T cells after yellow fever vaccination. TCRdb processed the 5' RACE reads anew with MiXCR; each CDR3 protein has one entry. In the table there are around 400,000 distinct CDR3 sequences, under 14% of which are singletons. Sequencing was performed on PBMCs, taken on the day of the first yellow fever vaccination. The receptors stem from a man between 18 and 29 years old who received the YFV17D yellow fever vaccine.

The chain joins TRBV11-1 to TRBJ2-1; the match to TRBD2 covers 8 bases. This CDR3 region has 16 residues. V lost 2 bases, J lost 5 bases, and 8 bases stayed unmatched. Per germline, CDR1 SGHAT and CDR2 FQDESV (reference sequence). The CDR3 sequence: CASSLSGSGRDNEQFF. CDR3 sequence (DNA): TGTGCCAGCAGCTTAAGCGGGAGCGGGAGAGACAATGAGCAGTTCTTC.

V is TRBV7-2 and J is TRBJ2-7, with a tentative D call TRBD1 (7 bases). Trimming stripped 6 bases from V and 4 bases from J, with 22 bases between. From germline, CDR1 is SGHTA and CDR2 FQGNSA. The length of the CDR3 is 16 residues. The CDR3 DNA follows: TGTGCCAGCAGTCCTAAAGGGGCAGGGGGGAATTACGAGCAGTACGTC. It specifies CASSPKGAGGNYEQYV.

This clonotype was seen repeatedly, ten times or more. The chain uses TRBV15 and TRBJ2-5; TRBD1 agrees at 7 bases. Losses at the gene ends were 2 bases for V and 4 bases for J; bases not matched to a gene: 4. The CDR3 runs 14 residues. Germline CDR1 is LNHNV and CDR2 is YYDKDF (reference sequence). CDR3 DNA sequence: TGTGCCACCAGCAGACAACAGGGGCGAGAGACCCAGTACTTC. Translating gives CATSRQQGRETQYF.

The chain links TRBV12-3 or TRBV12-4 to TRBJ2-7; 9 bases are shared with TRBD1. Trimming at V came to 6 bases and at J to 0 bases, leaving 6 bases not matched to a gene. CDR3 length: 15 residues. Written as DNA, the CDR3 is TGTGCCAGCAGACTCGGACAGGGGATCTCCTACGAGCAGTACTTC. Protein: CASRLGQGISYEQYF.

This clonotype was counted only a few times. This chain uses TRBV7-2 with TRBJ1-5, with 7 positions matching TRBD1. V lost 5 bases and J lost 10; bases outside the gene matches: 11. The germline CDR1 and CDR2 sequences are SGHTA and FQGNSA. The length of the CDR3 is 14 residues. This CDR3 is CASSPGTARRPQHF. As DNA, the CDR3 is TGTGCCAGCAGCCCCGGGACAGCCCGTCGACCCCAGCATTTT.

The table lists this clonotype with a few counts. This rearrangement joins TRBV7-2 to TRBJ1-1; the match to TRBD1 covers 7 bases. Germline V lookup: CDR1 SGHTA, CDR2 FQGNSA. Unmatched junction bases numbered 2, after V lost 0 bases and J lost 1 base. CDR3 size: 15 residues. In DNA form, the CDR3 reads TGTGCCAGCAGCTTAGCGTGGACAGGGAACACTGAAGCTTTCTTT. This encodes CASSLAWTGNTEAFF.

V usage is TRBV10-3 and J usage is TRBJ2-3; D remains unclear. V dropped 8 bases and J dropped 8 bases, with 17 bases sitting between them. The CDR3 sequence is 13 residues long. Germline V CDR1 and CDR2: ENHRY, SYGVKD. CDR3 DNA: TGTGCCATCGCTTACGGCACTCCGGTTACGCAGTATTTT. Encoded protein: CAIAYGTPVTQYF.

This clonotype has only a few counts. The chain couples TRBV11-1 to TRBJ2-3, with 9 bases lining up with TRBD1. Germline V lookup: CDR1 SGHAT, CDR2 FQDESV (reference sequence). The V segment lost 5 bases and the J segment 3 bases; nucleotides outside the gene matches: 18. CDR3 length: 19 amino acids. The CDR3 spells CASSGGGQGGISWTDTQYF. The CDR3 nucleotides are TGTGCCAGCAGCGGCGGGGGACAGGGCGGGATTTCGTGGACAGATACGCAGTATTTT. The full variable domain, with the rest looked up from reference TRBV11-1 and TRBJ2-3, is EAEVAQSPRYKITEKSQAVAFWCDPISGHATLYWYRQILGQGPELLVQFQDESVVDDSQLPKDRFSAERLKGVDSTLKIQPAELGDSAMYLCASSGGGQGGISWTDTQYFGPGTRLTVL.

The gene calls are TRBV5-5 and TRBJ2-7; TRBD1 agrees at 9 bases. The CDR3 is 17 amino acids. Germline V lookup: CDR1 SGHKS, CDR2 YYEKEE (reference sequence). After removal of 6 bases from V and 4 bases from J, the junction contained 17 bases not matched to a gene. For the CDR3, the DNA is TGTGCCAGCATCGTAGCAGGGACAGGGCTCAGCGGGTACGAGCAGTACTTC. This encodes CASIVAGTGLSGYEQYF.

This clonotype occurred many times. The rearrangement uses TRBV27 and TRBJ2-7; TRBD2 matches 9 bases. Per germline, CDR1 MNHEY and CDR2 SMNVEV (reference sequence). This CDR3 contains 14 residues. The V segment lost 3 bases and the J segment 6 bases; nucleotides outside the gene matches: 6. CDR3 amino acids: CASSFSGLASEQYV. CDR3 sequence (DNA): TGTGCCAGCAGTTTCTCGGGACTAGCTAGCGAGCAGTACGTC.

The rearrangement links TRBV21-1 to TRBJ2-3; the table's TRBD2 call for D was not verified on the DNA. TRBV21-1 is termed a pseudogene. CDR3 length equals 18 residues. CDR3 sequence (DNA): TGTGCCAGCAGCAAAGGGACTAGCGGGGGCCACGGGGCAGATACGCAGTATTTT. It codes for CASSKGTSGGHGADTQYF.

This clonotype appeared a few times. The chain links TRBV9 to TRBJ1-5; tentatively, D is TRBD1 (6 bases). CDR3 length: 14 residues. Trimming took off 3 bases at V and 4 bases at J, with 11 bases between the two ends. Germline CDR1 and CDR2: SGDLS and YYNGEE. The CDR3 region has the DNA TGTGCCAGCAGCGAGGACAGCGAGAATCAGCCCCAGCATTTT. Translated, it gives CASSEDSENQPQHF.